These 9 T cell receptor beta chains share one sample of origin, sequenced in a study of T cell responses to AZD1222 COVID-19 vaccine. TCRdb's copy holds only in-frame clones and misses some; the assay was immunoSEQ multiplex PCR. The table records roughly 100,000 clones, 75% to 90% of them present only once. The material sequenced was peripheral blood, taken on day 0 of AZD1222 vaccination. These receptors originate from an adult in good health.

The chain employs TRBV19 and TRBJ2-3, with no clear D. V shed 2 bases and J shed 2 bases, with 11 bases lying between them. Per germline, CDR1 LNHDA and CDR2 SQIVND (reference sequence). This CDR3 contains 15 residues. The CDR3 sequence is CASSIRYGVTDTQYF. DNA of the CDR3: TGTGCCAGTAGTATAAGGTACGGAGTCACAGATACGCAGTATTTT.

The rearrangement links TRBV10-1 to TRBJ2-1; D may be TRBD1 or TRBD2 (5 bases each). Trimming removed 3 bases from V and 4 bases from J, with 7 bases in between. The CDR3 is made up of 13 amino acids. Germline V gene sequence: CDR1 WNHNN, CDR2 SYGVQD (reference sequence). This CDR3 is CASSEEGYNEQFF. In DNA form, the CDR3 reads TGCGCCAGCAGTGAAGAGGGGTACAATGAGCAGTTCTTC.

As DNA, the CDR3 is TGTGCCAGCGAGAGTGACACCGGGGAGCTGTTTTTT. Amino acid sequence: CASESDTGELFF. V usage is TRBV6-5 and J usage is TRBJ2-2; D ambiguous. CDR1 is MNHEY and CDR2 is SVGAGI in the germline V gene. The CDR3 extends over 12 amino acids. The V gene lost 8 bases and the J gene lost 3 bases, with 7 bases spanning the gap.

V and J are TRBV6-1 and TRBJ2-7, with D possibly being TRBD2 (6 bases). The V gene's germline CDR1 is MNHNS and CDR2 SASEGT. The CDR3 is 14 amino acids. V was clipped by 1 base and J by 0 bases, with 7 bases between them. As DNA, the CDR3 is TGTGCCAGCAGTGAAGGGGGGGACTCCTACGAGCAGTACTTC. Amino acids: CASSEGGDSYEQYF.

This clone was seen once. The chain links TRBV4-3 to TRBJ1-1, with 9 nucleotides matching TRBD1. After removal of 3 bases from V and 6 bases from J, the junction contained 17 bases not matched to a gene. Germline V lookup: CDR1 LGHNA, CDR2 YSLEER. The CDR3 is made up of 18 amino acids. CDR3 nucleotide sequence: TGCGCCAGCAGCCAGGGAGGAGGGACAGGGTCCTTGTTGGCTGAAGCTTTCTTT. Translation: CASSQGGGTGSLLAEAFF.

V gene TRBV11-2 combines with J gene TRBJ1-2; maybe TRBD1 (5 bases). The CDR3 runs 14 residues. Germline V lookup: CDR1 SGHAT, CDR2 FQNNGV. Deletions cut 5 bases from V and 8 bases from J, with 18 bases between. The CDR3 here is CASSANSGGSGYTF. CDR3 DNA: TGTGCCAGCAGCGCCAACTCGGGGGGGAGCGGCTACACCTTC.

V usage is TRBV19 and J usage is TRBJ1-5; perhaps TRBD1 as D (5 bases). Looked up from germline, CDR1 is LNHDA and CDR2 is SQIVND (reference sequence). CDR3 length: 12 residues. V lost 1 base, J lost 9 bases, and 7 bases lay in between. The CDR3 DNA reads TGTGCCAGTAGTATAGGGGGACTGCCCCAGCATTTT. Translated: CASSIGGLPQHF. Looking up the rest from reference TRBV19 and TRBJ1-5 gives the full variable domain: DGGITQSPKYLFRKEGQNVTLSCEQNLNHDAMYWYRQDPGQGLRLIYYSQIVNDFQKGDIAEGYSVSREKKESFPLTVTSAQKNPTAFYLCASSIGGLPQHFGDGTRLSIL.

The sample holds one count of this clone. This chain joins TRBV27 and TRBJ2-1; D is unclear. CDR3 length: 17 amino acids. The germline V gene encodes CDR1 MNHEY and CDR2 SMNVEV (reference sequence). Trimming removed 7 bases at V and 11 bases at J, with 30 bases between. The CDR3 is CASINKLRGWDIDQQFF. The CDR3 DNA sequence: TGTGCCAGCATCAATAAGCTAAGAGGTTGGGATATAGACCAGCAGTTCTTC.

The chain carries TRBV6-5 and TRBJ2-5; perhaps D is TRBD1 or TRBD2 (7 bases each). The CDR3 sequence is 16 residues long. Trimming removed 4 bases at V and 5 bases at J, with 20 bases between. The germline V gene encodes CDR1 MNHEY and CDR2 SVGAGI. The CDR3 sequence is CASSSTSGGAGETQYF. As DNA, the CDR3 is TGTGCCAGCAGTTCTACCTCAGGGGGGGCTGGGGAGACCCAGTACTTC.